The rows below give T cell receptor beta chains drawn from one sample of a study of blood T cell repertoires in COVID-19. Sequencing was performed with immunoSEQ multiplex PCR; in TCRdb, only in-frame clones are kept and a portion is missing. The sample contains about 480,000 clones, roughly nine tenths of which appear only once. Sequences were obtained from peripheral blood. All receptors derive from a man between 18 and 29 years old with COVID-19, enrolled during active disease. CDR3s include the opening cysteine and the closing phenylalanine or tryptophan. D genes are given only for firm matches. Clone size appears in some rows only: once, few, many, or a class for an expanded clone.

J gene,V gene,D gene,clone size,CDR3 protein,CDR3 DNA
TRBJ2-2,TRBV7-8,-,-,CASTPRGGNTGELFF,TGTGCCAGCACGCCACGAGGGGGAAACACCGGGGAGCTGTTTTTT
TRBJ1-5,TRBV6-5,-,-,CASSYSTQLLNQPQHF,TGTGCCAGCAGTTACTCTACCCAGTTATTGAATCAGCCCCAGCATTTT
TRBJ2-1,TRBV12-3/TRBV12-4,-,-,CASSPRRNEQFF,TGTGCCAGCAGTCCCCGGCGGAATGAGCAGTTCTTC
TRBJ2-1,TRBV18,TRBD2,-,CASSRTSGSSYNEQFF,TGTGCCAGCTCACGGACTAGCGGGAGCTCCTACAATGAGCAGTTCTTC
TRBJ2-1,TRBV7-2,TRBD2,-,CASSGAGVYNEQFF,TGTGCCAGCAGCGGAGCGGGGGTTTATAATGAGCAGTTCTTC
TRBJ1-6,TRBV3-1/TRBV3-2,-,-,CASRQQGLRNSPLHF,TGTGCCAGCAGGCAGCAGGGGCTTCGGAATTCACCCCTCCACTTT
TRBJ2-2,TRBV9,TRBD2,-,CASSPRIQRGIGELFF,TGTGCCAGCAGCCCTAGAATCCAGCGGGGTATCGGGGAGCTGTTTTTT
TRBJ2-2,TRBV24-1,-,-,CATSPRGSNTGELFF,TGTGCCACCAGCCCCAGGGGATCGAACACCGGGGAGCTGTTTTTT
TRBJ2-1,TRBV19,TRBD2,-,CASSLWTSGSKYEQFF,TGTGCCAGTAGTCTCTGGACTAGCGGGAGTAAATATGAGCAGTTCTTC
TRBJ1-1,TRBV4-1,-,few,CASSQRLADTEAFF,TGCGCCAGCAGCCAACGACTGGCGGACACTGAAGCTTTCTTT
TRBJ1-6,TRBV14,TRBD1,-,CASSQEEGRGRNSPLHF,TGTGCCAGCAGCCAAGAGGAAGGCAGGGGGCGTAATTCACCCCTCCACTTT
TRBJ2-1,TRBV9,TRBD2,-,CASSVGLAGGGSYNEQFF,TGTGCCAGCAGCGTAGGACTAGCGGGAGGTGGATCCTACAATGAGCAGTTCTTC
TRBJ1-2,TRBV2,-,-,CASSEDRDKRYGYTF,TGTGCCAGCAGTGAAGACCGGGACAAACGCTATGGCTACACCTTC
TRBJ1-5,TRBV2,-,few,CASSEPLWTNSNQPQHF,TGTGCCAGCAGTGAACCTTTGTGGACAAATAGCAATCAGCCCCAGCATTTT
TRBJ1-1,TRBV27,-,-,CASRPRGGTEAFF,TGTGCCAGCAGACCCAGGGGTGGGACTGAAGCTTTCTTT
TRBJ1-2,TRBV11-2,-,-,CASSHTRGEDYGYTF,TGTGCCAGCAGCCACACGCGCGGGGAGGACTATGGCTACACCTTC
TRBJ2-7,TRBV7-8,-,-,CASSGELAREQYF,TGTGCCAGCAGCGGGGAACTAGCTCGCGAGCAGTACTTC
TRBJ2-3,TRBV5-4,TRBD2,-,CASSLGLAGITDTQYF,TGTGCCAGCAGCTTGGGTCTAGCGGGTATCACAGATACGCAGTATTTT
TRBJ2-2,TRBV7-9,-,-,CASSEGGGAAGELFF,TGTGCCAGCAGCGAAGGGGGTGGGGCGGCCGGGGAGCTGTTTTTT
TRBJ1-1,TRBV2,-,-,CAGEFSPNTEAFF,TGTGCCGGAGAGTTTAGCCCGAACACTGAAGCTTTCTTT
TRBJ2-3,TRBV24-1,-,-,CATWVNGLQPNTQYF,TGTGCCACCTGGGTCAATGGGCTTCAACCCAATACGCAGTATTTT
TRBJ2-3,TRBV3-1/TRBV3-2,-,-,CASSQDWLGRTDTQYF,TGTGCCAGCAGCCAAGATTGGCTGGGGCGTACAGATACGCAGTATTTT
TRBJ2-7,TRBV29-1,-,-,CSVEDSRVHEQYF,TGCAGCGTTGAAGATTCACGGGTTCACGAGCAGTACTTC
TRBJ2-2,TRBV5-1,TRBD2,once,CASSLILAETGELFF,TGCGCCAGCAGCCTGATACTAGCGGAGACCGGGGAGCTGTTTTTT
TRBJ2-1,TRBV6-5,TRBD2,-,CASSLYAGGVGEQFF,TGTGCCAGCTCCTTGTACGCGGGAGGGGTAGGGGAGCAGTTCTTC
TRBJ2-2,TRBV11-3,TRBD1,-,CASTISGGGVAGELFF,TGTGCCAGCACCATTTCAGGGGGCGGGGTCGCCGGGGAGCTGTTTTTT
TRBJ2-5,TRBV19,TRBD2,-,CATQGVTSGRWGETQYF,TGTGCCACCCAGGGGGTGACTAGCGGCCGATGGGGAGAGACCCAGTACTTC
TRBJ2-3,TRBV5-1,-,-,CASSPGRDADTQYF,TGCGCCAGCAGCCCGGGGAGAGATGCAGATACGCAGTATTTT
TRBJ1-1,TRBV6-5,-,-,CASTLTENTEAFF,TGTGCCAGCACCCTGACAGAGAACACTGAAGCTTTCTTT
TRBJ2-5,TRBV15,TRBD2,-,CATRTSGGPRQETQYF,TGTGCCACCAGGACTAGCGGGGGCCCTAGGCAAGAGACCCAGTACTTC
TRBJ2-3,TRBV6-4,TRBD1,-,CATQQGADTDTQYF,TGTGCCACCCAACAGGGGGCAGACACAGATACGCAGTATTTT
TRBJ2-7,TRBV9,-,-,CASSVAGGPTYEQYF,TGTGCCAGCAGCGTAGCTGGAGGGCCCACCTACGAGCAGTACTTC
TRBJ2-1,TRBV27,TRBD1,-,CASSLTGEAYNEQFF,TGTGCCAGCAGTTTGACAGGGGAGGCCTACAATGAGCAGTTCTTC
TRBJ2-1,TRBV5-6,TRBD2,-,CASTGTSSYNEQFF,TGTGCCAGCACCGGGACTAGCTCCTACAATGAGCAGTTCTTC
TRBJ2-3,TRBV5-1,-,-,CASRTTPDHTQYF,TGCGCCAGCCGGACTACACCCGACCATACGCAGTATTTT
TRBJ1-6,TRBV12-3/TRBV12-4,-,-,CASSFPNSPLHF,TGTGCCAGCAGCTTCCCCAATTCACCCCTCCACTTT
TRBJ2-1,TRBV13,TRBD2,-,CASSFGTTSGEQFF,TGTGCCAGCAGCTTTGGGACTACGTCTGGTGAGCAGTTCTTC
TRBJ1-5,TRBV30,-,-,CAWSTAGGPQPQHF,TGTGCCTGGAGTACCGCCGGGGGGCCCCAGCCCCAGCATTTT
TRBJ2-7,TRBV2,-,-,CASSGGTSGSYEQYF,TGTGCCAGCAGTGGCGGGACCTCCGGGAGCTACGAGCAGTACTTC
TRBJ2-3,TRBV6-6,-,-,CASSGSTDTQYF,TGTGCCAGCTCGGGGAGCACAGATACGCAGTATTTT
TRBJ2-7,TRBV19,-,-,CASSLGGTSYEQYF,TGTGCCAGTAGCCTGGGGGGGACAAGCTACGAGCAGTACTTC
TRBJ2-2,TRBV7-3,-,-,CASSLTGARTGELFF,TGTGCCAGCAGCTTAACGGGGGCGCGCACCGGGGAGCTGTTTTTT
TRBJ2-1,TRBV5-5,-,-,CASSLSGRDFYNEQFF,TGTGCCAGCAGCTTGTCGGGCCGGGACTTCTACAATGAGCAGTTCTTC
TRBJ2-7,TRBV13,TRBD2,once,CASSFTGGREWYEQYF,TGTGCCAGCAGCTTCACGGGCGGGAGAGAGTGGTACGAGCAGTACTTC
TRBJ1-5,TRBV28,TRBD1,once,CASSSGQGGKQPQHF,TGTGCCAGCAGCTCCGGACAGGGCGGGAAGCAGCCCCAGCATTTT
TRBJ2-5,TRBV5-1,TRBD1,once,CASSFASGQGGETQYF,TGCGCCAGCAGCTTCGCCTCGGGACAGGGGGGAGAGACCCAGTACTTC
TRBJ2-1,TRBV5-1,TRBD1,-,CASSFDRGNNEQFF,TGCGCCAGCAGTTTCGACAGGGGCAACAATGAGCAGTTCTTC
TRBJ2-7,TRBV6-5,-,-,CASSSGFHPYEQYF,TGTGCCAGCAGTTCGGGATTCCATCCCTACGAGCAGTACTTC
TRBJ2-7,TRBV21-1,-,-,CASSQWTSGPYEQYF,TGTGCCAGCAGCCAATGGACTAGCGGCCCCTACGAGCAGTACTTC
TRBJ1-1,TRBV7-9,TRBD1,-,CASSPRQGNTEAFF,TGTGCCAGCAGCCCTCGACAGGGGAACACTGAAGCTTTCTTT
TRBJ1-1,TRBV5-1,TRBD1,few,CASSEGQGHAFF,TGCGCCAGCAGCGAGGGACAGGGCCATGCTTTCTTT
TRBJ1-6,TRBV27,-,-,CASSLFGPKDSPLHF,TGTGCCAGCAGTTTATTTGGGCCGAAGGATTCACCCCTCCACTTT
TRBJ1-2,TRBV5-1,TRBD1,-,CASTGQGYGYTF,TGCGCCAGCACCGGACAGGGCTATGGCTACACCTTC
TRBJ2-3,TRBV5-1,TRBD1,-,CASSLGTERTDTQYF,TGCGCCAGCAGCTTAGGGACAGAGAGAACAGATACGCAGTATTTT